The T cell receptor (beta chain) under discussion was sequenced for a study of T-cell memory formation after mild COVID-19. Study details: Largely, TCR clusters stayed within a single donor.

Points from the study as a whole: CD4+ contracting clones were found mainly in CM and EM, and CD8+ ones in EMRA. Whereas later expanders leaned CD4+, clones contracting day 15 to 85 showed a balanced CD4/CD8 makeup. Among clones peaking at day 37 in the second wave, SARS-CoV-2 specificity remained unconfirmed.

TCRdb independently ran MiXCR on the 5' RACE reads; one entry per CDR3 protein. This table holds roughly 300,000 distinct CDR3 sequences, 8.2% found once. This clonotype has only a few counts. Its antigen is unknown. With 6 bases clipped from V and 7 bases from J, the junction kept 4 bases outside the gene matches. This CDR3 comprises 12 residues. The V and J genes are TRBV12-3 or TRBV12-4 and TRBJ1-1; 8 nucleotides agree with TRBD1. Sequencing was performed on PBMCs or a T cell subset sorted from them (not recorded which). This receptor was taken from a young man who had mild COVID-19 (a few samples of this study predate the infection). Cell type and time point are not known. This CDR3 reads CASSPGGNEAFF. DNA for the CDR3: TGTGCCAGCAGCCCAGGGGGCAATGAAGCTTTCTTT.